The 2 T cell receptor beta chains reported below all come from one sample, sequenced in a study of blood T cell repertoires in COVID-19. Using immunoSEQ multiplex PCR, the repertoire was profiled, and TCRdb retains in-frame clones only, with some absent. The sample holds about 66,000 clones, around 89% seen once. Sequences were obtained from peripheral blood. The receptors were sampled from a woman between 65 and 79 years old with acute or convalescent COVID-19.

The rearrangement links TRBV15 to TRBJ2-3; 9 bases are a match to TRBD2. The germline gives CDR1 LNHNV, CDR2 YYDKDF (reference sequence). This CDR3 is built from 16 residues. V trimming: 5 bases; J trimming: 2 bases; junction bases outside the gene matches: 8. The CDR3, as DNA: TGTGCCACCAGCCCAGGGACTAGCAGAAACACAGATACGCAGTATTTT. Amino acids: CATSPGTSRNTDTQYF.

V is TRBV28 and J is TRBJ1-2; the match to TRBD1 covers 10 bases. V trimming: 5 bases; J trimming: 6 bases; junction bases outside the gene matches: 3. The V gene's germline CDR1 is MDHEN and CDR2 SYDVKM. This CDR3 region has 13 residues. CDR3 amino acids: CASSPGTGDGYTF. As DNA, the CDR3 is TGTGCCAGCAGTCCCGGGACAGGGGATGGCTACACCTTC.